Below, one TCR beta chain is given with its context. This record belongs to a study of CD8 T cells in ankylosing spondylitis. Germline CDR1 SGHVS, CDR2 FQNEAQ. The CDR3 loop spans 14 amino acids. V was pared by 1 base and J by 5 bases, with 11 bases between. A single record per CDR3 protein comes from TCRdb applying MiXCR to the 5' RACE reads. The repertoire holds some 130,000 distinct CDR3 sequences, approximately 15% seen once, with approximately 3% in the top ten. The receptor's source is a female donor with ankylosing spondylitis or in good health (not recorded which). This chain links TRBV7-8 with TRBJ1-1; the D is unclear. The sample comprised blood, either unsorted or a sorted T cell fraction (not recorded which). The CDR3 loop reads CASSLGGSGTEAFF. CDR3 DNA sequence: TGTGCCAGCAGCTTAGGAGGGTCGGGGACTGAAGCTTTCTTT.